This T cell receptor beta chain was captured in a study of blood T cell repertoires in COVID-19. For the study at large: PBMCs, B-cell-depleted T cells, or T cells provided the cDNA or gDNA that made up the material.

The CDR3 covers 14 residues. CDR1 MDHEN and CDR2 SYDVKM come from the germline V gene. Trimming stripped 2 bases from V and 4 bases from J, with 9 bases between. Cohort placement rested on clinical history that participants reported themselves. How the authors handled the data: Reference gene primer amplification gave estimated nucleated cell counts. Profiled with immunoSEQ multiplex PCR; TCRdb holds only in-frame clones, not every one. V and J calls and clone size follow that table, whereas D and trimming were derived from the DNA. Here the sample spans about 400,000 clones, about 88% being singletons.

Source material: PBMCs or T cells enriched from blood (not recorded which). The receptor was derived from a woman aged 30 to 39 who had recovered from COVID-19. The gene calls are TRBV28 and TRBJ1-3, with D tentatively TRBD1 (5 bases). CDR3: CASSLIQGGNTIYF. The CDR3 DNA follows: TGTGCCAGCAGTTTAATCCAGGGCGGAAACACCATATATTTT.